The 15 T cell receptor beta chains given below trace back to one sample, sequenced in a study of blood T cell repertoires in COVID-19. Sequenced by immunoSEQ multiplex PCR; TCRdb stores in-frame clones only, minus some. The sample lists roughly 62,000 clones, around nine tenths occurring once. Sequencing input: peripheral blood. The receptors were gathered from a man between 65 and 85 years old with acute or convalescent COVID-19.

The chain uses TRBV28 and TRBJ2-7, with TRBD2 identical over 12 bases. The CDR3 is made up of 14 amino acids. The V and J ends lost 5 bases and 7 bases, in that order; junction bases with no gene match: 6. From germline, CDR1 is MDHEN and CDR2 SYDVKM. The CDR3 spells CASSKTSGSREQYF. The CDR3, as DNA: TGTGCCAGCAGTAAGACTAGCGGGAGTAGGGAGCAGTACTTC.

The rearrangement uses TRBV5-1 and TRBJ1-2; perhaps TRBD1 as D (6 bases). The CDR3 consists of 15 residues. Trimming cost V 1 base and J 5 bases, with 15 bases left between them. CDR1 and CDR2 from the germline V gene are SGHRS and YFSETQ. As DNA, the CDR3 is TGCGCCAGCAGCTTGTGGACAGTGGCGGAGTATGGCTACACCTTC. This gives the protein CASSLWTVAEYGYTF.

The chain has TRBV2 and TRBJ1-1; possibly TRBD1 for D (5 bases). V was trimmed by 8 bases and J by 1 base, leaving 14 bases between them. CDR3 size: 14 residues. Germline CDR1 reads SNHLY; CDR2 reads FYNNEI. For the CDR3, the DNA is TGTGCCAGCTCGGGAGGGGAACGGAACACTGAAGCTTTCTTT. This translates into CASSGGERNTEAFF.

The chain links TRBV28 to TRBJ1-2, with D uncertain. Trimming removed 5 bases at V and 4 bases at J, with 14 bases between. Germline V lookup: CDR1 MDHEN, CDR2 SYDVKM. This CDR3 is built from 14 residues. The CDR3 DNA follows: TGTGCCAGCAGTCCTAGTCCCCCCCGCTATGGCTACACCTTC. Translating gives CASSPSPPRYGYTF.

V usage is TRBV5-1 and J usage is TRBJ2-7, with 9 positions matching TRBD1. CDR3 length: 15 amino acids. Germline V gene lookup returns CDR1 SGHRS and CDR2 YFSETQ. V trimming: 4 bases; J trimming: 4 bases; junction bases outside the gene matches: 9. The CDR3 reads CASSAAGTGFYEQYF. The DNA for the CDR3 is TGCGCCAGCAGCGCGGCCGGGACAGGGTTTTACGAGCAGTACTTC. Based on the CDR3 plus reference TRBV5-1 and TRBJ2-7, the full variable domain is KAGVTQTPRYLIKTRGQQVTLSCSPISGHRSVSWYQQTPGQGLQFLFEYFSETQRNKGNFPGRFSGRQFSNSRSEMNVSTLELGDSALYLCASSAAGTGFYEQYFGPGTRLTVT.

This sequence joins TRBV5-6 and TRBJ1-1; D unclear. The length of the CDR3 is 15 residues. Germline CDR1 is SGHDT and CDR2 is YYEEEE. Trimming removed 0 bases at V and 0 bases at J, with 9 bases between. The CDR3 DNA sequence: TGTGCCAGCAGCTTGGAGGTCAGGTTGAACACTGAAGCTTTCTTT. Protein sequence: CASSLEVRLNTEAFF.

The V and J genes are TRBV6-2 or TRBV6-3 and TRBJ1-4; 7 bases map to TRBD1. After removal of 2 bases from V and 3 bases from J, the junction contained 3 bases not matched to a gene. CDR1 and CDR2 from the germline V gene are MNHEY and SVGEGT. There are 15 residues in the CDR3. CDR3: CASSYDRASNEKLFF. The CDR3 region has the DNA TGTGCCAGCAGTTACGACAGGGCTTCTAATGAAAAACTGTTTTTT.

The chain combines TRBV6-6 with TRBJ2-3, with D possibly being TRBD2 (7 bases). This CDR3 is 15 amino acids long. With 6 bases removed from V and 1 base from J, the gap between germline ends came to 14 bases. Germline V gene lookup returns CDR1 MNHNY and CDR2 SVGAGI (reference sequence). The chain's CDR3 is CASRRGAPRTDTQYF. CDR3 nucleotides: TGTGCCAGCAGACGGGGGGCACCTCGCACAGATACGCAGTATTTT.

The count of this clone is one. The V gene is TRBV6-6, the J gene TRBJ1-1; D remains unclear. Trimming pared 8 bases from V and 3 bases from J, leaving 16 bases between. This CDR3 spans 14 amino acids. Germline V gene lookup returns CDR1 MNHNY and CDR2 SVGAGI (reference sequence). In DNA form, the CDR3 reads TGTGCCAGCCGTCTGGGGAGGGCCGACACTGAAGCTTTCTTT. It yields the protein CASRLGRADTEAFF.

CDR3 in amino acids: CASNWWSRGNTIYF. CDR3 coding DNA: TGTGCCAGCAATTGGTGGTCACGGGGAAACACCATATATTTT. This chain links TRBV5-6 with TRBJ1-3; D call uncertain. V dropped 6 bases and J dropped 4 bases, with 14 bases sitting between them. The CDR3 runs 14 residues. Germline V gives CDR1 SGHDT, CDR2 YYEEEE.

This clone came up once. The chain is built from TRBV6-5 and TRBJ1-1, with a possible D match to TRBD1 (5 bases). Deletions cut 6 bases from V and 1 base from J, with 12 bases between. Germline lookup yields CDR1 MNHEY and CDR2 SVGAGI. The CDR3 sequence is 14 residues long. DNA for the CDR3: TGTGCCAGCAGCCACCTGACAGAGAACACTGAAGCTTTCTTT. This codes for CASSHLTENTEAFF.

J is TRBJ2-1 and V is TRBV3-1 (or the pseudogene TRBV3-2); D may be TRBD1 (5 bases). Germline lookup yields CDR1 LGHDT and CDR2 YNNKEL (reference sequence). The ends were cut back, 5 bases at V and 0 bases at J, with 14 bases in the middle. The CDR3 runs to 16 residues. CDR3 bases: TGTGCCAGCAGCACCCAGGACACGAGCTCCTACAATGAGCAGTTCTTC. This gives the protein CASSTQDTSSYNEQFF.

Written as DNA, the CDR3 is TGTGCCAGCAGCTCAAGCGCTTCTGGGGGGAGCAATCAGCCCCAGCATTTT. Translating it yields CASSSSASGGSNQPQHF. This chain uses TRBV7-9 with TRBJ1-5, with TRBD1 as a possible D gene (5 bases). The CDR3 extends over 17 amino acids. Germline loops: CDR1 SEHNR, CDR2 FQNEAQ (reference sequence). V was shortened by 4 bases and J by 1 base, with 17 bases between the two germline ends.

J is TRBJ1-1 and V is TRBV5-1; 7 nucleotides line up with TRBD1. This CDR3 has 15 residues. V lost 0 bases and J lost 4; bases outside the gene matches: 6. Germline V gene lookup returns CDR1 SGHRS and CDR2 YFSETQ. As DNA, the CDR3 is TGCGCCAGCAGCTTGGAAAGGGGGCTTGCCACTGAAGCTTTCTTT. It yields the protein CASSLERGLATEAFF.

The V gene is TRBV6-5, the J gene TRBJ1-3; D is uncertain. Looked up from germline, CDR1 is MNHEY and CDR2 is SVGAGI. The CDR3 is 14 amino acids. Trimming stripped 5 bases from V and 4 bases from J, with 12 bases between. Here the CDR3 DNA reads TGTGCCAGCAGTCCGCAATGGGAGGGAAACACCATATATTTT. It translates to CASSPQWEGNTIYF.